Listed here are 9 T cell receptor beta chains from one sample, sequenced in a study of T-cell reconstitution after alpha-beta-depleted transplantation in children. Library preparation (for TCRbeta) was performed with unique molecular identifiers. Each CDR3 protein gets one entry after TCRdb re-called the PCR reads with MiXCR. Altogether roughly 500,000 distinct CDR3 sequences are present, about 30% being singletons, with the ten largest covering around 2.4%. Sequencing used PBMCs from the stem cell graft donor, obtained from the stem cell graft. Receptor source: a human donor who donated a stem cell graft to a child with aplastic anemia.

This sequence joins TRBV18 and TRBJ2-3; D remains ambiguous. Looked up from germline, CDR1 is KGHSH and CDR2 is LQKENI. V was cut by 2 bases and J by 7 bases, with 10 bases left in between. The CDR3 is made up of 13 amino acids. CDR3 sequence reads: CASSPSVSNTQYF. CDR3 sequence (DNA): TGTGCCAGCTCACCATCGGTTTCAAATACGCAGTATTTT.

This clonotype was recorded a few times. This chain joins TRBV7-9 and TRBJ2-7, with D unresolved. The length of the CDR3 is 15 residues. CDR1 is SEHNR and CDR2 is FQNEAQ in the germline V gene (reference sequence). Trimming cost V 3 bases and J 6 bases, with 18 bases left between them. In DNA, the CDR3 is TGTGCCAGCAGCTTTTCTGGCGGTCATGGGGTCGAGCAGTACGTC. Amino acids: CASSFSGGHGVEQYV.

The J gene is TRBJ1-2, the V gene TRBV25-1; D might be TRBD1 (5 bases). V shed 5 bases and J shed 7 bases, with 17 bases lying between them. The CDR3 extends over 14 amino acids. Germline V CDR1 and CDR2: MGHDK, SYGVNS. In DNA, the CDR3 is TGTGCCAGCAGTTGGGGCTTCGGTCAGGGTGGCTACACCTTC. This codes for CASSWGFGQGGYTF.

The J gene is TRBJ2-5, the V gene TRBV7-2, with D perhaps TRBD1 or TRBD2 (5 bases each). CDR3 length equals 14 residues. Germline CDR1 and CDR2: SGHTA and FQGNSA. V gave up 1 base and J gave up 2 bases, with 8 bases separating them. CDR3 residues: CASSLVGPQETQYF. The DNA of the CDR3 is TGTGCCAGCAGCTTAGTGGGACCGCAAGAGACCCAGTACTTC. Full variable domain (outside the CDR3, taken from reference TRBV7-2 and TRBJ2-5): GAGVSQSPSNKVTEKGKDVELRCDPISGHTALYWYRQSLGQGLEFLIYFQGNSAPDKSGLPSDRFSAERTGGSVSTLTIQRTQQEDSAVYLCASSLVGPQETQYFGPGTRLLVL.

This chain links TRBV11-1 with TRBJ2-4, with 16 nucleotides matching TRBD2. Losses at the gene ends were 3 bases for V and 9 bases for J; bases not matched to a gene: 11. The CDR3 totals 18 residues. The germline V gene has CDR1 SGHAT and CDR2 FQDESV (reference sequence). DNA for the CDR3: TGTGCCAGCAGCTTCGAGGGACTAGCGGGAGGGCCGGAATTCATTCAGTACTTC. As protein: CASSFEGLAGGPEFIQYF.

The gene calls are TRBV28 and TRBJ2-2, with 10 bases matching TRBD1. CDR3 length: 15 amino acids. Germline V lookup: CDR1 MDHEN, CDR2 SYDVKM. The V gene end was trimmed by 6 bases and the J gene end by 6 bases; junction bases not matched to a gene: 7. The CDR3 DNA reads as TGTGCCAGCAGCGGGACAGGGGTAAAGCCCGGGGAGCTGTTTTTT. Translating it yields CASSGTGVKPGELFF.

The chain couples TRBV27 to TRBJ2-7; D is ambiguous. CDR1 is MNHEY, CDR2 SMNVEV, per germline (reference sequence). V dropped 2 bases and J dropped 0 bases, with 11 bases sitting between them. The CDR3 loop spans 15 amino acids. The CDR3 nucleotides are TGTGCCAGCAGTTTAGGCTGGCGGAGCTCCTACGAGCAGTACTTC. Its translation: CASSLGWRSSYEQYF.

V and J are TRBV18 and TRBJ1-1, with D maybe TRBD1 (5 bases). In germline, CDR1 is KGHSH, CDR2 LQKENI. CDR3 length: 16 residues. V lost 2 bases, J lost 0 bases, and 13 bases lay in between. The CDR3 region is CASSPSQGHMNTEAFF. CDR3 DNA: TGTGCCAGCTCACCATCCCAGGGCCACATGAACACTGAAGCTTTCTTT.

The rearrangement uses TRBV7-3 and TRBJ2-1; 7 bases fit TRBD1. CDR3 length: 15 residues. Germline loops: CDR1 SGHTA, CDR2 FQGTGA. J lost 3 bases, V lost 5 bases, and 7 bases had no gene match. The CDR3 DNA is TGTGCCAGCAGCCTGGACAGGACAAACTACAATGAGCAGTTCTTC. Amino acid sequence: CASSLDRTNYNEQFF.